Presented here are 30 T cell receptor beta chains from one specimen sequenced in a study of T-cell reconstitution after alpha-beta-depleted transplantation in children. Researchers prepared the TCRbeta library using unique molecular identifiers, the study reports. TCRdb reprocessed the PCR reads via MiXCR and lists one record per CDR3 protein. The sample lists a few hundred thousand distinct CDR3 sequences; approximately 42% were seen once. The material was PBMCs, obtained before TCRalphabeta/CD19-depleted stem cell transplant. The receptor set was obtained from a girl aged 2 to 9 with aplastic anemia, due to receive a stem cell transplant.

This clonotype appeared a few times. The chain has TRBV5-1 and TRBJ2-2, with D unclear. The germline gives CDR1 SGHRS, CDR2 YFSETQ. Trimming stripped 1 base from V and 3 bases from J, with 13 bases between. The CDR3 length is 16 residues. The CDR3 is CASSLFTARDTGELFF. The CDR3 bases are TGCGCCAGCAGCTTGTTCACAGCCCGGGACACCGGGGAGCTGTTTTTT.

The gene calls are TRBV20-1 and TRBJ2-7; D gene unclear. Trimming cost V 0 bases and J 2 bases, with 11 bases left between them. Germline V gene data show CDR1 as DFQATT and CDR2 as SNEGSKA (reference sequence). This CDR3 comprises 14 residues. The DNA of the CDR3 is TGCAGTGCTAGAGAACAAGGTCTTCCCTACGAGCAGTACTTC. Translation: CSAREQGLPYEQYF.

The chain joins TRBV9 to TRBJ1-5, with D unresolved. The V end was cut by 2 bases, the J end by 6 bases, with 12 bases between. The CDR3 extends over 14 amino acids. Germline V gene sequence: CDR1 SGDLS, CDR2 YYNGEE. The CDR3 DNA is TGTGCCAGCAGCGTCCACGGGGAGGGTCAGCCCCAGCATTTT. Encoded protein: CASSVHGEGQPQHF.

The chain recombines TRBV5-1 with TRBJ2-6, with TRBD1 matching over 8 bases. This CDR3 spans 17 amino acids. Germline CDR1 is SGHRS and CDR2 is YFSETQ. The V and J ends lost 1 base and 4 bases, in that order; junction bases with no gene match: 7. The CDR3 reads CASSLRRTGNGANVLTF. CDR3 DNA sequence: TGCGCCAGCAGCTTGAGGCGGACAGGGAACGGGGCCAACGTCCTGACTTTC.

The chain employs TRBV5-1 and TRBJ2-3; 9 bases line up with TRBD1. V gave up 5 bases and J gave up 2 bases; unmatched junction bases: 9. Per germline, CDR1 SGHRS and CDR2 YFSETQ. The CDR3 is made up of 16 amino acids. The CDR3 sequence: CASSYNRGQDTDTQYF. Here the CDR3 DNA reads TGCGCCAGCAGTTACAACAGGGGGCAGGACACAGATACGCAGTATTTT.

This clonotype was detected many times. V usage is TRBV6-4 and J usage is TRBJ2-6; unclear D gene. The CDR3 runs to 19 residues. V lost 4 bases, J lost 1 base, and 20 bases lay in between. From germline, CDR1 is MRHNA and CDR2 SNTAGT. The CDR3 protein is CASSAMITSPSSGANVLTF. The CDR3 region has the DNA TGTGCCAGCAGTGCCATGATCACATCACCTTCATCTGGGGCCAACGTCCTGACTTTC.

CDR3 in amino acids: CASSLVVGVPNSPLHF. The CDR3 region has the DNA TGTGCCAGCAGCTTGGTGGTCGGGGTTCCTAATTCACCCCTCCACTTT. The V gene is TRBV5-5, the J gene TRBJ1-6, with no clear D. V was pared by 0 bases and J by 6 bases, with 13 bases between. Germline V lookup: CDR1 SGHKS, CDR2 YYEKEE (reference sequence). The CDR3 covers 16 residues. Full variable domain (remainder filled in from reference TRBV5-5 and TRBJ1-6): DAGVTQSPTHLIKTRGQQVTLRCSPISGHKSVSWYQQVLGQGPQFIFQYYEKEERGRGNFPDRFSARQFPNYSSELNVNALLLGDSALYLCASSLVVGVPNSPLHFGNGTRLTVT.

This clonotype showed up many times. The chain combines TRBV5-1 with TRBJ2-7, with 7 bases matching TRBD1. This CDR3 is built from 13 residues. The V gene end was trimmed by 4 bases and the J gene end by 5 bases; junction bases not matched to a gene: 6. Per germline, CDR1 SGHRS and CDR2 YFSETQ. The DNA of the CDR3 is TGCGCCAGCAGCGACCAGACAGGGAACGAGCAGTACTTC. This gives the protein CASSDQTGNEQYF.

This clonotype showed up many times. The chain joins TRBV7-2 to TRBJ1-1; no clear D. The CDR3 is 14 residues long. From germline, CDR1 is SGHTA and CDR2 FQGNSA. V gave up 4 bases and J gave up 1 base, with 10 bases separating them. Here the CDR3 reads CASSSTPGNTEAFF. The CDR3 DNA reads TGTGCCAGCAGCTCGACACCGGGGAACACTGAAGCTTTCTTT.

This clonotype was seen many times. This chain links TRBV7-9 with TRBJ2-2, with 14 positions matching TRBD2. This CDR3 region has 15 residues. Unmatched junction bases numbered 4, after V lost 8 bases and J lost 5 bases. Germline V gene sequence: CDR1 SEHNR, CDR2 FQNEAQ (reference sequence). CDR3 region: CASLGLAGGTGELFF. In DNA, the CDR3 is TGTGCCAGCCTAGGACTAGCGGGAGGAACCGGGGAGCTGTTTTTT.

This clonotype turned up a few times. The J gene is TRBJ2-3, the V gene TRBV19; D gene ambiguous. The V gene's germline CDR1 is LNHDA and CDR2 SQIVND (reference sequence). Deletions cut 5 bases from V and 4 bases from J, with 7 bases between. The CDR3 is 12 residues long. The CDR3, as DNA: TGTGCCAGTAGTGCCGTCGCAGATACGCAGTATTTT. It codes for CASSAVADTQYF.

The chain has TRBV7-6 and TRBJ2-1; D is unresolved. Germline values: CDR1 SGHVS, CDR2 FNYEAQ. The CDR3 spans 13 residues. The V and J ends lost 3 bases and 5 bases respectively, with 8 bases between them. The CDR3 is CASSLSRNNEQFF. The CDR3, as DNA: TGTGCCAGCAGCTTGAGTCGAAACAATGAGCAGTTCTTC. Full variable domain (remainder filled in from reference TRBV7-6 and TRBJ2-1): GAGVSQSPRYKVTKRGQDVALRCDPISGHVSLYWYRQALGQGPEFLTYFNYEAQQDKSGLPNDRFSAERPEGSISTLTIQRTEQRDSAMYRCASSLSRNNEQFFGPGTRLTVL.

This clonotype was seen at least ten times. The chain recombines TRBV12-3 or TRBV12-4 with TRBJ2-1, with 10 positions matching TRBD2. V lost 5 bases to trimming and J lost 7 bases; unmatched junction nucleotides: 11. The CDR3 covers 16 residues. CDR3: CASSPPSGRAGNEQFF. The DNA of the CDR3 is TGTGCCAGCAGTCCCCCAAGCGGGAGGGCCGGGAATGAGCAGTTCTTC.

The J gene is TRBJ2-5, the V gene TRBV30; 9 bases map to TRBD2. Trimming at V came to 5 bases and at J to 4 bases, leaving 14 bases not matched to a gene. Germline lookup yields CDR1 GTSNPN and CDR2 SVGIG (reference sequence). The CDR3 runs to 16 residues. CDR3 nucleotide sequence: TGTGCCTGGGGTCTAGCGGGGAATAGGTTGGGAGAGACCCAGTACTTC. Residues: CAWGLAGNRLGETQYF.

This clonotype was detected only a few times. The chain recombines TRBV20-1 with TRBJ2-5; D remains unclear. The V end was cut by 2 bases, the J end by 4 bases, with 14 bases between. Germline CDR1 DFQATT, CDR2 SNEGSKA (reference sequence). The CDR3 is 14 amino acids. CDR3 sequence (DNA): TGCAGTGCTAGACCTCCGGCCAAAGGAGAGACCCAGTACTTC. This encodes CSARPPAKGETQYF.

There are many counts of this clonotype. This chain uses TRBV29-1 with TRBJ2-7; D gene ambiguous. There are 12 residues in the CDR3. Looked up from germline, CDR1 is SQVTM and CDR2 is ANQGSEA. V was pared by 1 base and J by 2 bases, with 6 bases between. CDR3 sequence: CSVEGIAYEQYF. The DNA for the CDR3 is TGCAGCGTTGAAGGGATCGCCTACGAGCAGTACTTC.

Many counts were recorded for this clonotype. The chain is built from TRBV5-1 and TRBJ2-7, with D unresolved. This CDR3 contains 13 residues. Germline V lookup: CDR1 SGHRS, CDR2 YFSETQ. Trimming shortened V by 4 bases and J by 5 bases, and 13 bases separated the two germline ends. This CDR3 is CASSDRLGDEQYF. CDR3 nucleotide sequence: TGCGCCAGCAGCGATCGACTGGGTGACGAGCAGTACTTC.

This sequence joins TRBV5-1 and TRBJ2-3; 10 bases are a match to TRBD1. CDR3 length: 15 residues. The junction had 5 bases not matched to a gene; V was cut back by 3 bases and J by 4 bases. The germline gives CDR1 SGHRS, CDR2 YFSETQ. This CDR3 reads CASSSSGTGADTQYF. In nucleotides, the CDR3 is TGCGCCAGCAGCTCCTCCGGGACAGGGGCAGATACGCAGTATTTT. The whole variable domain, remainder taken from reference TRBV5-1 and TRBJ2-3, is KAGVTQTPRYLIKTRGQQVTLSCSPISGHRSVSWYQQTPGQGLQFLFEYFSETQRNKGNFPGRFSGRQFSNSRSEMNVSTLELGDSALYLCASSSSGTGADTQYFGPGTRLTVL.

The chain couples TRBV9 to TRBJ2-1; the D call may be TRBD1 or TRBD2 (5 bases each). CDR3 length equals 15 residues. V lost 0 bases, J lost 9 bases, and 16 bases lay in between. The germline V gene encodes CDR1 SGDLS and CDR2 YYNGEE. This CDR3 is CASSVAGPREGEQFF. CDR3 coding DNA: TGTGCCAGCAGCGTAGCGGGGCCGCGAGAGGGTGAGCAGTTCTTC.

The rearrangement links TRBV9 to TRBJ2-7; D is unclear. Germline V gene data show CDR1 as SGDLS and CDR2 as YYNGEE. With 3 bases removed from V and 7 bases from J, the gap between germline ends came to 17 bases. The CDR3 loop spans 14 amino acids. Here the CDR3 reads CASSARPGRGEQYF. CDR3 DNA sequence: TGTGCCAGCAGCGCCAGACCAGGTCGCGGTGAGCAGTACTTC.

This sequence joins TRBV13 and TRBJ2-6, with 9 nucleotides matching TRBD1. The CDR3 is 17 amino acids. J gave up 0 bases and V 3 bases, and 3 bases lay outside the gene matches. Germline loops: CDR1 PRHDT, CDR2 FYEKMQ (reference sequence). CDR3 amino acids: CASSLGTGNSGANVLTF. For the CDR3, the DNA is TGTGCCAGCAGCTTGGGGACAGGGAACTCTGGGGCCAACGTCCTGACTTTC.

The table lists this clonotype with many counts. V is TRBV20-1 and J is TRBJ2-5; D is perhaps TRBD1 (6 bases). V shed 0 bases and J shed 5 bases, with 22 bases lying between them. Germline loops: CDR1 DFQATT, CDR2 SNEGSKA (reference sequence). The length of the CDR3 is 17 residues. The DNA of the CDR3 is TGCAGTGCTAGAGATCCTTTTAAGGGACACCCCAAGGAGACCCAGTACTTC. Its translation is CSARDPFKGHPKETQYF.

A few counts support this clonotype. The gene calls are TRBV5-1 and TRBJ2-2; a weak D match, TRBD1 (6 bases). V lost 1 base and J lost 3, with 10 bases in between. This CDR3 is built from 15 residues. Germline values: CDR1 SGHRS, CDR2 YFSETQ. The CDR3 spells CASSLMGADTGELFF. CDR3 DNA sequence: TGCGCCAGCAGCTTGATGGGGGCTGACACCGGGGAGCTGTTTTTT.

The genes are TRBV20-1 and TRBJ2-1; D is unclear. CDR1 DFQATT and CDR2 SNEGSKA come from the germline V gene (reference sequence). The CDR3 runs to 14 residues. Trimming cost V 2 bases and J 6 bases, with 14 bases left between them. The CDR3 coding sequence is TGCAGTGCTAGACCCTCGATGGGATCCAATGAGCAGTTCTTC. It codes for CSARPSMGSNEQFF.

This clonotype was recorded once. The rearrangement uses TRBV30 and TRBJ2-7; a possible D gene is TRBD1 (6 bases). The CDR3 has 14 amino acids. Germline lookup yields CDR1 GTSNPN and CDR2 SVGIG (reference sequence). The ends were cut back, 0 bases at V and 0 bases at J, with 9 bases in the middle. The CDR3 sequence: CAWSVVGGSYEQYF. The CDR3 region has the DNA TGTGCCTGGAGTGTAGTAGGGGGCTCCTACGAGCAGTACTTC.

The rearrangement uses TRBV20-1 and TRBJ2-7; TRBD2 agrees at 7 bases. Unmatched junction bases numbered 6, after V lost 1 base and J lost 3 bases. Per germline, CDR1 DFQATT and CDR2 SNEGSKA (reference sequence). CDR3 length: 14 residues. The CDR3 is CSARALAGYYEQYF. The CDR3 bases are TGCAGTGCTAGAGCGTTAGCGGGTTACTACGAGCAGTACTTC.

This clonotype was seen once. The rearrangement joins TRBV29-1 to TRBJ2-7; no reliable D call. The V gene's germline CDR1 is SQVTM and CDR2 ANQGSEA. The CDR3 has 13 residues. V dropped 1 base and J dropped 0 bases, with 7 bases sitting between them. CDR3 residues: CSVEVGFSYEQYF. The CDR3 DNA is TGCAGCGTTGAAGTAGGATTCTCCTACGAGCAGTACTTC.

The chain links TRBV6-1 to TRBJ2-2; TRBD2 matches 8 bases. The CDR3 runs 16 residues. CDR1 is MNHNS and CDR2 is SASEGT in the germline V gene. Germline trimming cut 6 bases from V and 0 bases from J; bases unmatched to any gene: 6. The CDR3 loop reads CASSRQRGTNTGELFF. CDR3 nucleotides: TGTGCCAGCAGCCGCCAGCGGGGGACGAACACCGGGGAGCTGTTTTTT.

Turning to this clonotype: The junction departs from the called germline gene at one end, perhaps through a read error. This chain links TRBV20-1 with TRBJ1-2, with D unclear. The CDR3 has 11 amino acids. Germline V CDR1 and CDR2: DFQATT, SNEGSKA (reference sequence). The chain's CDR3 is CSARDGRGYTF. CDR3 coding DNA: TGCAGTGCTCGAGACGGCCGGGGCTACACCTTC.

The chain links TRBV20-1 to TRBJ2-1; no definite D call. Germline loops: CDR1 DFQATT, CDR2 SNEGSKA (reference sequence). Deletions cut 1 base from V and 2 bases from J, with 3 bases between. The CDR3 extends over 12 amino acids. The CDR3 sequence: CSARGAYNEQFF. CDR3 nucleotides: TGCAGTGCTAGAGGGGCCTACAATGAGCAGTTCTTC.